The next 32 T cell receptor beta chains were all read from a single sample in a study of control samples from healthy donors and cancer patients. TCRdb keeps only in-frame clones here, not all; method: immunoSEQ multiplex PCR. This table holds 110,000 or so clones, about 80% found once. Sequenced input: blood. The receptors here all came from a man between 18 and 29 years old in good health.

The rearrangement uses TRBV5-1 and TRBJ2-1; no clear D. Germline values: CDR1 SGHRS, CDR2 YFSETQ. Deletions cut 0 bases from V and 6 bases from J, with 10 bases between. The CDR3 sequence is 14 residues long. The CDR3 DNA sequence: TGCGCCAGCAGCTTGGGGTTCCAACGCAATGAGCAGTTCTTC. This codes for CASSLGFQRNEQFF.

The V gene is TRBV24-1, the J gene TRBJ1-2; no clear D gene. The CDR3 contains 16 residues. Trimming removed 3 bases from V and 3 bases from J, with 16 bases in between. Per germline, CDR1 KGHDR and CDR2 SFDVKD. The CDR3 nucleotides read TGTGCCACCAGTGATAACAGCCCCGGTACAGACTATGGCTACACCTTC. As protein: CATSDNSPGTDYGYTF.

This clone was observed a handful of times. This chain joins TRBV3-1 (or the pseudogene TRBV3-2) and TRBJ2-5, with TRBD2 matching over 8 bases. Germline assignment: CDR1 LGHDT and CDR2 YNNKEL (reference sequence). This CDR3 has 18 residues. Trimming removed 0 bases from V and 2 bases from J; junction bases left unmatched: 11. CDR3 sequence (DNA): TGTGCCAGCAGCCAAGATCGGAGGGGCGGGGGGCTGCAAGAGACCCAGTACTTC. Translating gives CASSQDRRGGGLQETQYF.

The rearrangement uses TRBV7-6 and TRBJ1-1; D remains ambiguous. The ends were cut back, 1 base at V and 1 base at J, with 10 bases in the middle. CDR1 and CDR2 from the germline V gene are SGHVS and FNYEAQ. The CDR3 contains 15 residues. The CDR3 DNA sequence: TGTGCCAGCAGCTTAGTCGCTCGACAGAACACTGAAGCTTTCTTT. Its translation: CASSLVARQNTEAFF.

The V call is TRBV2, the J call TRBJ2-5; D is uncertain. This CDR3 is 13 amino acids long. V lost 5 bases and J 6 bases, leaving 13 bases between the germline ends. The germline V gene has CDR1 SNHLY and CDR2 FYNNEI. The CDR3, as DNA: TGTGCCAGCAGTTCCAGCCAGATGAAGACCCAGTACTTC. Protein: CASSSSQMKTQYF.

The V and J genes are TRBV14 and TRBJ1-6; the D is unclear. V was shortened by 3 bases and J by 4 bases, with 10 bases between the two germline ends. Germline lookup yields CDR1 SGHDN and CDR2 FVKESK. This CDR3 comprises 15 residues. The CDR3 DNA sequence: TGTGCCAGCAGCCAGGGCGGGTCTTATAATTCACCCCTCCACTTT. Protein product: CASSQGGSYNSPLHF.

This chain uses TRBV4-1 with TRBJ2-3, with D possibly being TRBD2 (6 bases). Looked up from germline, CDR1 is MGHRA and CDR2 is YSYEKL. V lost 1 base and J 6 bases, leaving 23 bases between the germline ends. The CDR3 contains 18 residues. The CDR3 sequence: CASSQVLWGTGNTDTQYF. CDR3 nucleotides: TGCGCCAGCAGCCAAGTTTTATGGGGGACTGGGAATACGGATACGCAGTATTTT.

The chain links TRBV4-1 to TRBJ1-6; D not resolved. Trimming pared 1 base from V and 12 bases from J, leaving 16 bases between. Germline values: CDR1 MGHRA, CDR2 YSYEKL. There are 15 residues in the CDR3. The CDR3 bases are TGCGCCAGCAGCCAAGCCCTAGGGAACTTTGGACCCCTCCACTTT. It translates to CASSQALGNFGPLHF.

The chain links TRBV6-5 to TRBJ2-7; 7 bases agree with TRBD1. Trimming cost V 6 bases and J 2 bases; bases outside gene matches: 10. The CDR3 extends over 15 amino acids. Looked up from germline, CDR1 is MNHEY and CDR2 is SVGAGI. The CDR3 region is CASSWGTVNPYEQYF. CDR3 DNA: TGTGCCAGCAGCTGGGGGACAGTGAATCCCTACGAGCAGTACTTC.

The chain couples TRBV6-5 to TRBJ1-2; D not resolved. Germline V gene data show CDR1 as MNHEY and CDR2 as SVGAGI. Deletions cut 4 bases from V and 8 bases from J, with 14 bases between. The CDR3 is 13 residues long. The CDR3 DNA is TGTGCCAGCAGTTTTGACGCGGCTAGGGGCTACACCTTC. It translates to CASSFDAARGYTF.

The V gene is TRBV5-4, the J gene TRBJ2-7; TRBD1 matches 7 bases. Germline V gene data show CDR1 as SGHNT and CDR2 as YYREEE (reference sequence). The J segment lost 7 bases and the V segment lost 3 bases, leaving 10 bases of the junction unmatched. CDR3 length: 14 amino acids. CDR3 in amino acids: CASSSTGQVREQYF. As DNA, the CDR3 is TGTGCCAGCAGCTCTACCGGACAGGTTCGGGAGCAGTACTTC. The full variable domain, rest sourced from reference TRBV5-4 and TRBJ2-7, is ETGVTQSPTHLIKTRGQQVTLRCSSQSGHNTVSWYQQALGQGPQFIFQYYREEENGRGNFPPRFSGLQFPNYSSELNVNALELDDSALYLCASSSTGQVREQYFGPGTRLTVT.

The J gene is TRBJ1-5, the V gene TRBV19; no firm D call. The CDR3 totals 15 residues. CDR1 LNHDA and CDR2 SQIVND come from the germline V gene (reference sequence). V gave up 1 base and J gave up 3 bases, with 10 bases separating them. The CDR3 is CASSIVAEANQPQHF. The CDR3, as DNA: TGTGCCAGTAGTATAGTGGCAGAAGCCAATCAGCCCCAGCATTTT.

The chain links TRBV10-3 to TRBJ2-1, with 9 positions matching TRBD2. V shed 0 bases, J shed 9 bases, and the junction held 9 bases outside the gene matches. The germline V gene encodes CDR1 ENHRY and CDR2 SYGVKD. This CDR3 has 16 amino acids. The CDR3 loop reads CAISESVGGGAPEQFF. CDR3 bases: TGTGCCATCAGTGAGTCGGTTGGCGGGGGGGCCCCTGAGCAGTTCTTC.

The genes are TRBV4-2 and TRBJ2-6; D uncertain. Germline CDR1 and CDR2: LGHNA and YNFKEQ. The V end lost 4 bases, the J end lost 0 bases, and 1 base lay between the germline ends. This CDR3 contains 13 residues. For the CDR3, the DNA is TGTGCCAGCAGCCGCTCTGGGGCCAACGTCCTGACTTTC. It codes for CASSRSGANVLTF.

J is TRBJ2-7 and V is TRBV19; TRBD2 aligns across 7 bases. Germline trimming cut 7 bases from V and 4 bases from J; bases unmatched to any gene: 7. There are 13 residues in the CDR3. From germline, CDR1 is LNHDA and CDR2 SQIVND (reference sequence). CDR3 sequence reads: CASTPGGGYEQYF. CDR3 DNA: TGTGCCAGTACCCCTGGGGGGGGATACGAGCAGTACTTC.

This clone was detected only once. The rearrangement links TRBV3-1 (or the pseudogene TRBV3-2) to TRBJ2-2; no definite D call. The germline V gene has CDR1 LGHDT and CDR2 YNNKEL (reference sequence). Trimming cost V 1 base and J 2 bases, with 5 bases left between them. The CDR3 is 14 residues long. CDR3 sequence (DNA): TGTGCCAGCAGCCAAGCGGTAAACACCGGGGAGCTGTTTTTT. Protein sequence: CASSQAVNTGELFF.

The V and J genes are TRBV5-1 and TRBJ2-5, with 10 bases aligning to TRBD2. The CDR3 has 16 residues. The V gene's germline CDR1 is SGHRS and CDR2 YFSETQ. V was clipped by 0 bases and J by 5 bases; unmatched bases: 7. The CDR3, as DNA: TGCGCCAGCAGCTTGGCTAGCGGGGGCATAGTGGAGACCCAGTACTTC. Amino acids: CASSLASGGIVETQYF.

The V gene is TRBV11-2, the J gene TRBJ1-2; no definite D call. CDR1 and CDR2 from the germline V gene are SGHAT and FQNNGV. CDR3 length equals 13 residues. With 5 bases removed from V and 6 bases from J, the gap between germline ends came to 13 bases. CDR3 amino acids: CASSRQDVDGYTF. As DNA, the CDR3 is TGTGCCAGCAGCCGTCAAGACGTCGATGGCTACACCTTC.

The chain couples TRBV28 to TRBJ2-3; D is unclear. The length of the CDR3 is 16 residues. V was trimmed by 3 bases and J by 2 bases, leaving 15 bases between them. CDR1 is MDHEN and CDR2 is SYDVKM in the germline V gene. CDR3 bases: TGTGCCAGCAGTTTGGGGTATGGCGGATACACAGATACGCAGTATTTT. Its protein product is CASSLGYGGYTDTQYF.

The CDR3 region is CAWTRDTEAFF. CDR3 bases: TGTGCCTGGACGCGGGACACTGAAGCTTTCTTT. This chain links TRBV30 with TRBJ1-1; D gene ambiguous. V lost 4 bases and J 3 bases, leaving 6 bases between the germline ends. Germline CDR1 and CDR2: GTSNPN and SVGIG (reference sequence). The CDR3 length is 11 residues.

The chain links TRBV19 to TRBJ2-1; 9 nucleotides agree with TRBD1. After removal of 7 bases from V and 3 bases from J, the junction contained 7 bases not matched to a gene. CDR3 length equals 15 residues. CDR1 and CDR2 from the germline V gene are LNHDA and SQIVND (reference sequence). Here the CDR3 DNA reads TGTGCCAGTACTTTGGACAGGGGAAACTACAATGAGCAGTTCTTC. Protein sequence: CASTLDRGNYNEQFF.

The V call is TRBV2, the J call TRBJ2-7, with 9 bases that match TRBD2. The J segment lost 1 base and the V segment lost 6 bases, leaving 7 bases of the junction unmatched. CDR3 length equals 15 residues. The germline gives CDR1 SNHLY, CDR2 FYNNEI. The CDR3 reads CASSRLLAGSYEQYV. DNA for the CDR3: TGTGCCAGCAGCCGACTGCTAGCGGGGTCCTACGAGCAGTACGTC.

In this sample, this clone turned up once. V usage is TRBV19 and J usage is TRBJ1-2; D gene uncertain. Germline V gene lookup returns CDR1 LNHDA and CDR2 SQIVND (reference sequence). V shed 1 base and J shed 7 bases, with 10 bases lying between them. This CDR3 region has 13 residues. The CDR3 DNA sequence: TGTGCCAGTAGTATAGCCCAATCGACTGGCTACACCTTC. Its translation: CASSIAQSTGYTF.

V is TRBV5-1 and J is TRBJ2-3; TRBD1 matches at 8 bases. Germline lookup yields CDR1 SGHRS and CDR2 YFSETQ. The CDR3 is made up of 19 amino acids. With 2 bases clipped from V and 1 base from J, the junction kept 15 bases outside the gene matches. This chain's CDR3 is CASSLRDRGGRLGTDTQYF. The DNA of the CDR3 is TGCGCCAGCAGCTTAAGAGACAGGGGAGGAAGGCTCGGCACAGATACGCAGTATTTT.

This chain links TRBV27 with TRBJ2-7; 7 bases align to TRBD1. Germline V CDR1 and CDR2: MNHEY, SMNVEV (reference sequence). The trim removed 5 bases at V and 2 bases at J, leaving 12 bases unmatched. This CDR3 is 16 amino acids long. This chain's CDR3 is CASSPQSRDSAYEQYF. CDR3 bases: TGTGCCAGCAGTCCACAATCTCGGGACAGTGCCTACGAGCAGTACTTC.

J is TRBJ1-2 and V is TRBV5-1; D call uncertain. V was shortened by 4 bases and J by 1 base, with 8 bases between the two germline ends. Per the germline V gene, CDR1 is SGHRS and CDR2 is YFSETQ. The CDR3 totals 13 residues. The CDR3 sequence is CASSPDINYGYTF. CDR3 sequence (DNA): TGCGCCAGCAGCCCCGACATTAACTATGGCTACACCTTC.

The chain uses TRBV29-1 and TRBJ2-5, with D unclear. V lost 7 bases, J lost 0 bases, and 9 bases lay in between. Germline CDR1 is SQVTM and CDR2 is ANQGSEA. The CDR3 is 12 residues long. The CDR3 region is CSGYEYQETQYF. DNA for the CDR3: TGCAGCGGATACGAATACCAAGAGACCCAGTACTTC.

The chain recombines TRBV5-1 with TRBJ2-7; no clear D gene. This CDR3 has 14 amino acids. The V gene's germline CDR1 is SGHRS and CDR2 YFSETQ. Trimming shortened V by 0 bases and J by 3 bases, and 10 bases separated the two germline ends. CDR3 sequence (DNA): TGCGCCAGCAGCTTGGATGACGACGGCTACGAGCAGTACTTC. It encodes CASSLDDDGYEQYF.

The chain links TRBV25-1 to TRBJ2-1; tentatively, D is TRBD2 (6 bases). CDR3 length: 14 residues. V was pared by 8 bases and J by 8 bases, with 19 bases between. The germline V gene encodes CDR1 MGHDK and CDR2 SYGVNS. CDR3 nucleotides: TGTGCCAGCGGTTCTAGCGCCCGACGGGATGAGCAGTTCTTC. Translated: CASGSSARRDEQFF.

This clone came up a few times. The chain carries TRBV5-6 and TRBJ1-4, with D perhaps TRBD1 (5 bases). V lost 0 bases to trimming and J lost 8 bases, with 11 bases between them. This CDR3 comprises 14 residues. The V gene's germline CDR1 is SGHDT and CDR2 YYEEEE. CDR3 in amino acids: CASSLEHWGEKLFF. DNA of the CDR3: TGTGCCAGCAGCTTGGAACACTGGGGGGAAAAACTGTTTTTT.

The chain joins TRBV6-2 or TRBV6-3 to TRBJ2-7, with D unresolved. Germline V gene data show CDR1 as MNHEY and CDR2 as SVGEGT. This CDR3 spans 16 amino acids. V lost 5 bases to trimming and J lost 0 bases, with 17 bases between them. CDR3 amino acids: CASSPTETWRSYEQYF. The CDR3 coding sequence is TGTGCCAGCAGTCCCACGGAAACTTGGCGCTCCTACGAGCAGTACTTC.

The CDR3 reads CASSPLGTLRGDEKLFF. CDR3 bases: TGCGCCAGCAGCCCACTCGGGACCCTCCGGGGGGATGAAAAACTGTTTTTT. V is TRBV5-1 and J is TRBJ1-4, with a tentative D call TRBD1 (5 bases). The CDR3 length is 17 residues. Trimming removed 4 bases from V and 6 bases from J, with 22 bases in between. The germline CDR1 and CDR2 sequences are SGHRS and YFSETQ.